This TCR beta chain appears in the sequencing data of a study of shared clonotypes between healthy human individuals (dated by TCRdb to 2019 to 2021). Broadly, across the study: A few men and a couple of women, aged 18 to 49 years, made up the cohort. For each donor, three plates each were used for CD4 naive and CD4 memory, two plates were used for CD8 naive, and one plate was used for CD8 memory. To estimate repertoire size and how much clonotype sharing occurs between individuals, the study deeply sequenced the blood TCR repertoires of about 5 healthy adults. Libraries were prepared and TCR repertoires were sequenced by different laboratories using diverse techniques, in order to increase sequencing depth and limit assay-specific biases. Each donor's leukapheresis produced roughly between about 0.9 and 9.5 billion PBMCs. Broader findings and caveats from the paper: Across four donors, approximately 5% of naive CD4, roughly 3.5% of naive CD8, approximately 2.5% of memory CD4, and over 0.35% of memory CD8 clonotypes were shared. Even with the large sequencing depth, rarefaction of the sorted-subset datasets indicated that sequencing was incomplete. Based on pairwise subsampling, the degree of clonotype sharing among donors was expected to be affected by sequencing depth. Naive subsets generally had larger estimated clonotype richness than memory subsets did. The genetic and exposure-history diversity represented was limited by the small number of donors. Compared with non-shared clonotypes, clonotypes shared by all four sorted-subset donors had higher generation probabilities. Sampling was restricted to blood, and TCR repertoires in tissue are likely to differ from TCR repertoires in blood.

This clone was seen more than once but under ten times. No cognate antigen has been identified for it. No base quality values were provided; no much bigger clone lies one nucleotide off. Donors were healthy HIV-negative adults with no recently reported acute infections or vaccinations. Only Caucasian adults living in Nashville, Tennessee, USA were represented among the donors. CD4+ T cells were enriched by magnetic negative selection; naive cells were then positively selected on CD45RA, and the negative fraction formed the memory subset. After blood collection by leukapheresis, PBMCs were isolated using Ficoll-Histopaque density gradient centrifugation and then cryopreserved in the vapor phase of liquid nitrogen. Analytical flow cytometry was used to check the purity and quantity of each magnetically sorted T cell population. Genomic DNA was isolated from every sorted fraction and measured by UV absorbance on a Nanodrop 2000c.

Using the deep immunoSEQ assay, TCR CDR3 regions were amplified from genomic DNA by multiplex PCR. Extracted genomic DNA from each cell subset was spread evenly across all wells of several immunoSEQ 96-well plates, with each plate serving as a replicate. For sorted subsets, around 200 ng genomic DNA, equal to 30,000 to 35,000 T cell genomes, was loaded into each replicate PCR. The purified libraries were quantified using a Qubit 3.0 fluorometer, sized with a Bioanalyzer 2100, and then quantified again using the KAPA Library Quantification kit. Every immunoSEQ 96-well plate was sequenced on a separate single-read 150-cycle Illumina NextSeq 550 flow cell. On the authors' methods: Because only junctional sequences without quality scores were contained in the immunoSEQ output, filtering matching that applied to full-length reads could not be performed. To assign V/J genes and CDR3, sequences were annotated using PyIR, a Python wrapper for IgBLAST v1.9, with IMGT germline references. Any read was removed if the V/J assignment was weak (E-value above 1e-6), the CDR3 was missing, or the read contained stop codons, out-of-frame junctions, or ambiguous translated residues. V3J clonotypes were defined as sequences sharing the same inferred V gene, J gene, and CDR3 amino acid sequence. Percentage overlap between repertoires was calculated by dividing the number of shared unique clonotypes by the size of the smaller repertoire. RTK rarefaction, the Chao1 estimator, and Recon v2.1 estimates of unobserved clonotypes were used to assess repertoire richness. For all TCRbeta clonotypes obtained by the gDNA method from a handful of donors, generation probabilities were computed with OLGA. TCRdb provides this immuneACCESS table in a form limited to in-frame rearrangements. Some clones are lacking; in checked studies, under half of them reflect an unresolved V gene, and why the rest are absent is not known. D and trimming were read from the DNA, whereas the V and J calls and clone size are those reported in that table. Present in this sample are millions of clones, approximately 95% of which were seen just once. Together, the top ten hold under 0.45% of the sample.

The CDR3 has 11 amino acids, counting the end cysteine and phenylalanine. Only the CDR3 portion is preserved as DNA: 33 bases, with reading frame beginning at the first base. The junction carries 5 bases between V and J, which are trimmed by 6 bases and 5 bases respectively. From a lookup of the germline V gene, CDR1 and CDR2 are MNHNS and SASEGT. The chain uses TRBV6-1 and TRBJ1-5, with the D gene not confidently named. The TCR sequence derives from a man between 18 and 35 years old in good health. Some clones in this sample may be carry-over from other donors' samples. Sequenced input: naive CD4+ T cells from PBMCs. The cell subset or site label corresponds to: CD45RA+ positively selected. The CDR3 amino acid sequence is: CASRTDQPQHF. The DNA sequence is TGTGCCAGCAGAACAGATCAGCCCCAGCATTTT.